This T cell receptor (beta chain) was obtained from a study of CD8 T cells in Susac syndrome. CD8+ and CD4+ T cells taken from blood had their TCR beta sequenced. The authors reverse transcribed about 0.5 to 1 ug RNA with random hexamers. TCR beta CDR3 was amplified by immunoSEQ covering 54 Vbeta and 13 Jbeta. TCRdb re-called the immunoSEQ multiplex PCR reads through MiXCR, storing one row per CDR3 protein. Of approximately 160,000 distinct CDR3 sequences in the sample, roughly 95% were seen once. The TCR was taken from a human donor with multiple sclerosis. The sample consisted of CD4+ T cells from PBMCs.

This CDR3 reads CASKVLAGANNEQFF. Here the CDR3 DNA reads TGTGCCAGTAAGGTCCTAGCGGGGGCCAACAATGAGCAGTTCTTC. The rearrangement uses TRBV19 and TRBJ2-1; 10 positions agree with TRBD2. This CDR3 has 15 amino acids. The germline V gene encodes CDR1 LNHDA and CDR2 SQIVND (reference sequence). The trim removed 7 bases at V and 5 bases at J, leaving 8 bases unmatched.